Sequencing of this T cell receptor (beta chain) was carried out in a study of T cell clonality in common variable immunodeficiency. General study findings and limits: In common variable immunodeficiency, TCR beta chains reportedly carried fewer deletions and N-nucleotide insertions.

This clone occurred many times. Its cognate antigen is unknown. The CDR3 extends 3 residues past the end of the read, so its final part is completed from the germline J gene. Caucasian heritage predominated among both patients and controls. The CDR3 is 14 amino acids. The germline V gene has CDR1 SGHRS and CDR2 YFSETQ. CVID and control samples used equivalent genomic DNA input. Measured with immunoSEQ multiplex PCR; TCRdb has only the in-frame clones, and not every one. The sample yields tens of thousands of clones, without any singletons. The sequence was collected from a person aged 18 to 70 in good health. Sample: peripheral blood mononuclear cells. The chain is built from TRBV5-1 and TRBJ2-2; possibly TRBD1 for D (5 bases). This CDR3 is CATHLGSGANVLFF. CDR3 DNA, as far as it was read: TGCGCCACCCATCTCGGCTCTGGGGCCAACGTG.